The rows below give T cell receptor beta chains drawn from one sample of a study of CD8 T cells in ankylosing spondylitis. TCRdb processed the 5' RACE reads anew with MiXCR; each CDR3 protein has one entry. The sample includes some 450,000 distinct CDR3 sequences, approximately 17% of them seen just once. The sample was blood, either unsorted or a sorted T cell fraction (not recorded which). All receptors come from a male donor with ankylosing spondylitis. Both conserved end residues are part of each CDR3. Fields, in order: J gene, D gene, V gene, clone size, CDR3 protein, CDR3 DNA. D genes are given only for firm matches. Some rows mark clone size as missing; the rest say once, few, many or name a class of expanded clone.

TRBJ2-7 | TRBD1 | TRBV7-2 | few | CASSLRDRGVEQYF | TGTGCCAGCAGCTTACGGGACAGGGGAGTCGAGCAGTACTTC
TRBJ1-2 | TRBD1 | TRBV7-2 | many | CASSPGQGVYYGYTF | TGTGCCAGCAGCCCTGGACAGGGCGTATACTATGGCTACACCTTC
TRBJ2-2 | TRBD1 | TRBV5-1 | - | CASSPWQDRGNTGELFF | TGCGCCAGCAGCCCCTGGCAGGACAGGGGCAACACCGGGGAGCTGTTTTTT
TRBJ1-4 | TRBD1 | TRBV10-3 | many | CAIRQGSTNEKLFF | TGTGCCATCCGACAGGGGTCAACTAATGAAAAACTGTTTTTT
TRBJ1-1 | TRBD1 | TRBV3-1 | few | CASSQGQVMNTEAFF | TGTGCCAGCAGCCAGGGACAGGTGATGAACACTGAAGCTTTCTTT
TRBJ2-2 | TRBD1 | TRBV6-1 | - | CASRRDRGSGELFF | TGTGCCAGCAGACGGGACAGGGGGTCCGGGGAGCTGTTTTTT
TRBJ2-3 | - | TRBV27 | few | CATKPGSSTDTQYF | TGTGCCACCAAACCGGGCAGTTCCACAGATACGCAGTATTTT
TRBJ2-7 | - | TRBV20-1 | - | CSARLDYEQYF | TGCAGTGCGCGTCTAGATTACGAGCAGTACTTC
TRBJ2-5 | TRBD1 | TRBV29-1 | few | CSVVTGSDETQYF | TGCAGCGTCGTGACAGGGTCGGACGAGACCCAGTACTTC
TRBJ2-5 | TRBD1 | TRBV29-1 | - | CSVEGRQGVGETQYF | TGCAGCGTTGAAGGAAGACAGGGCGTGGGAGAGACCCAGTACTTC
TRBJ2-3 | - | TRBV5-1 | - | CASSLEVGTSTDTQYF | TGCGCCAGCAGCTTGGAGGTAGGGACTAGCACAGATACGCAGTATTTT
TRBJ2-1 | - | TRBV19 | few | CASTPSGQQFF | TGTGCCAGTACCCCCTCGGGACAGCAGTTCTTC
TRBJ1-3 | - | TRBV12-3/TRBV12-4 | many | CASSSSGYGNTIYF | TGTGCCAGCAGTTCGTCCGGGTATGGAAACACCATATATTTT
TRBJ2-7 | TRBD1 | TRBV12-3/TRBV12-4 | - | CASSPGQGIYEQYF | TGTGCCAGCAGTCCGGGACAGGGGATCTACGAGCAGTACTTC
TRBJ2-1 | - | TRBV15 | - | CATRAGLNNEQFF | TGTGCCACCCGCGCAGGGTTAAACAATGAGCAGTTCTTC
TRBJ2-6 | - | TRBV5-1 | few | CASSFNPAGANVLTF | TGCGCCAGCAGCTTTAACCCCGCTGGGGCCAACGTCCTGACTTTC